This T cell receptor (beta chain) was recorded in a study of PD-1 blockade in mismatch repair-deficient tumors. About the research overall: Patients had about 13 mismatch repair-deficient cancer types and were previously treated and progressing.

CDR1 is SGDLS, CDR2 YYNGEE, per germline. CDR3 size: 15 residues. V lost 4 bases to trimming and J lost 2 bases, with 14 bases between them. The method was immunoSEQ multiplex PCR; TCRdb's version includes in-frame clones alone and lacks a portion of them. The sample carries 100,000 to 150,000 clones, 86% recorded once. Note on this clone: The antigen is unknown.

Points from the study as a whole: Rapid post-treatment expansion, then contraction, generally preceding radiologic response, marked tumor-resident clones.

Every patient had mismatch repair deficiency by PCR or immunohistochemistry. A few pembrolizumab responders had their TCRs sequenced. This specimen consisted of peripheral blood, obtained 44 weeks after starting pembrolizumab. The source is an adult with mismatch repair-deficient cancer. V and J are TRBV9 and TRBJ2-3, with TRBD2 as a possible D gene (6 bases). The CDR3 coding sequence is TGTGCCAGCAGCCCGAGGGGACTTCTCACAGATACGCAGTATTTT. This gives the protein CASSPRGLLTDTQYF. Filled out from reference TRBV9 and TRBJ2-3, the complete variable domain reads DSGVTQTPKHLITATGQRVTLRCSPRSGDLSVYWYQQSLDQGLQFLIQYYNGEERAKGNILERFSAQQFPDLHSELNLSSLELGDSALYFCASSPRGLLTDTQYFGPGTRLTVL.